This is a list of T cell receptor beta chains from one sample in a study of brain T cells in children with intractable seizures. The repertoire was sequenced with immunoSEQ multiplex PCR; TCRdb's copy has only in-frame clones and lacks some. The table lists a few hundred thousand clones, over 85% of them singletons. The sample was peripheral blood, taken more than 4 months after surgery. The receptors originated from a boy younger than two with tuberous sclerosis and intractable seizures. CDR3s include the opening cysteine and the closing phenylalanine or tryptophan. D genes are given only for firm matches. Clone size is not always given. Where it is, it says once, few, many or a class for expanded clones.

clone_size: .
v_call: TRBV24-1
d_call: .
j_call: TRBJ2-2
cdr3_nt: TGTGCCACCAGTGACACCCCCGGGGAGCTGTTTTTT
cdr3_aa: CATSDTPGELFF

clone_size: .
v_call: TRBV19
d_call: TRBD1
j_call: TRBJ1-4
cdr3_nt: TGTGCCAGTAGTATCACAGGGGGCGACGTTTCGACTAATGAAAAACTGTTTTTT
cdr3_aa: CASSITGGDVSTNEKLFF

clone_size: .
v_call: TRBV7-9
d_call: TRBD2
j_call: TRBJ2-3
cdr3_nt: TGTGCCAGCAGCTTATGGGTTTGGAGGACTAGCGGGAGTACAGATACGCAGTATTTT
cdr3_aa: CASSLWVWRTSGSTDTQYF

clone_size: once
v_call: TRBV5-4
d_call: TRBD1
j_call: TRBJ1-2
cdr3_nt: TGTGCCAGCAGCTTTTACAGGGGGTCCTATGGCTACACCTTC
cdr3_aa: CASSFYRGSYGYTF

clone_size: .
v_call: TRBV7-9
d_call: .
j_call: TRBJ1-2
cdr3_nt: TGTGCCAGCAGTTGGGCGGGGGGGCCTAACTATGGCTACACCTTC
cdr3_aa: CASSWAGGPNYGYTF

clone_size: .
v_call: TRBV30
d_call: .
j_call: TRBJ1-2
cdr3_nt: TGTGCCTGGACTGAGGACCTGCGGGGTGGCTACACCTTC
cdr3_aa: CAWTEDLRGGYTF

clone_size: .
v_call: TRBV7-9
d_call: .
j_call: TRBJ1-3
cdr3_nt: TGTGCCAGCAGCTTAGAGACAATGAAAAACACCATATATTTT
cdr3_aa: CASSLETMKNTIYF

clone_size: .
v_call: TRBV27
d_call: .
j_call: TRBJ1-2
cdr3_nt: TGTGCCAGCAGCATCACCTTTCAGGGTTACGGCTACACCTTC
cdr3_aa: CASSITFQGYGYTF

clone_size: once
v_call: TRBV5-1
d_call: .
j_call: TRBJ2-3
cdr3_nt: TGCGCCAGCAGCTTGGTAATGGGAGGCGCAGATACGCAGTATTTT
cdr3_aa: CASSLVMGGADTQYF

clone_size: .
v_call: TRBV5-6
d_call: .
j_call: TRBJ2-7
cdr3_nt: TGTGCCAGCAGCTTTAGACGGGGACCTTCCTACGAGCAGTACTTC
cdr3_aa: CASSFRRGPSYEQYF

clone_size: .
v_call: TRBV2
d_call: TRBD1
j_call: TRBJ2-5
cdr3_nt: TGTGCCAGCAGTAGACAACAGGGGGAAGAGACCCAGTACTTC
cdr3_aa: CASSRQQGEETQYF

clone_size: .
v_call: TRBV11-3
d_call: .
j_call: TRBJ1-1
cdr3_nt: TGTGCCAGCAGCTTAGTTTTGTTTGGCTCTGAAGCTTTCTTT
cdr3_aa: CASSLVLFGSEAFF

clone_size: .
v_call: TRBV5-1
d_call: TRBD2
j_call: TRBJ2-5
cdr3_nt: TGCGCCAGCAGCACTGGGACTAGTTTGTACCAAGAGACCCAGTACTTC
cdr3_aa: CASSTGTSLYQETQYF

clone_size: .
v_call: TRBV9
d_call: .
j_call: TRBJ2-5
cdr3_nt: TGTGCCAGCAGCGTATCTGGAGAGACCCAGTACTTC
cdr3_aa: CASSVSGETQYF

clone_size: .
v_call: TRBV6-2/TRBV6-3
d_call: .
j_call: TRBJ1-5
cdr3_nt: TGTGCCAGCAGTGACAGGATTTGGCCCCAGCATTTT
cdr3_aa: CASSDRIWPQHF

clone_size: .
v_call: TRBV19
d_call: .
j_call: TRBJ1-1
cdr3_nt: TGTGCCACAGCAGGGCGCACTGAAGCTTTCTTT
cdr3_aa: CATAGRTEAFF

clone_size: .
v_call: TRBV27
d_call: .
j_call: TRBJ1-2
cdr3_nt: TGTGCCAGCAGCTATGCCCCAGGGGACTATGGCTACACCTTC
cdr3_aa: CASSYAPGDYGYTF

clone_size: .
v_call: TRBV5-4
d_call: TRBD2
j_call: TRBJ2-3
cdr3_nt: TGTGCCAGCAGGTCGGGGGGTTATAATACAGATACGCAGTATTTT
cdr3_aa: CASRSGGYNTDTQYF

clone_size: .
v_call: TRBV10-3
d_call: .
j_call: TRBJ1-2
cdr3_nt: TGTGCCATCAGTGAGTCGGCCTATGGCTACACCTTC
cdr3_aa: CAISESAYGYTF

clone_size: .
v_call: TRBV5-1
d_call: .
j_call: TRBJ2-5
cdr3_nt: TGCGCCAGCAGCCGAGAAGAGACCCAGTACTTC
cdr3_aa: CASSREETQYF

clone_size: .
v_call: TRBV19
d_call: .
j_call: TRBJ1-2
cdr3_nt: TGTGCCAGCACTAAATCCCTCCTCGGGACAAACTATGGCTACACCTTC
cdr3_aa: CASTKSLLGTNYGYTF

clone_size: .
v_call: TRBV19
d_call: TRBD1
j_call: TRBJ2-2
cdr3_nt: TGTGCAACCGAGGGGACAGTAAACACCGGGGAGCTGTTTTTT
cdr3_aa: CATEGTVNTGELFF

clone_size: .
v_call: TRBV19
d_call: TRBD2
j_call: TRBJ2-2
cdr3_nt: TGTGCCAGTAGACGCGGGGGGCGGAACACCGGGGAGCTGTTTTTT
cdr3_aa: CASRRGGRNTGELFF

clone_size: .
v_call: TRBV7-3
d_call: TRBD2
j_call: TRBJ2-1
cdr3_nt: TGTGCCAGCAGCCCCTCGGGGGGAGCAGGCAATGAGCAGTTCTTC
cdr3_aa: CASSPSGGAGNEQFF

clone_size: .
v_call: TRBV6-5
d_call: .
j_call: TRBJ1-6
cdr3_nt: TGTGCCAGCAATACTAACAGGGCCACCAATTCACCCCTCCACTTT
cdr3_aa: CASNTNRATNSPLHF

clone_size: .
v_call: TRBV27
d_call: TRBD2
j_call: TRBJ2-3
cdr3_nt: TGTGCCAGCAGCCTAATGTCCGGACTAGCGGGGACAGATACGCAGTATTTT
cdr3_aa: CASSLMSGLAGTDTQYF

clone_size: .
v_call: TRBV5-6
d_call: .
j_call: TRBJ2-1
cdr3_nt: TGTGCCAGCAGCTTTGGGGGTTCGAGGCAGTTCTTC
cdr3_aa: CASSFGGSRQFF

clone_size: .
v_call: TRBV27
d_call: .
j_call: TRBJ1-2
cdr3_nt: TGTGCCAGCAGTCCTAAACTGGGTTCCTATGGCTACACCTTC
cdr3_aa: CASSPKLGSYGYTF

clone_size: .
v_call: TRBV5-4
d_call: TRBD1
j_call: TRBJ1-1
cdr3_nt: TGTGCCAGCAGCCCCCGGACAGGGGGGAACACTGAAGCTTTCTTT
cdr3_aa: CASSPRTGGNTEAFF

clone_size: .
v_call: TRBV6-1
d_call: TRBD2
j_call: TRBJ2-3
cdr3_nt: TGTGCCAGCAGTGAAGTCCGGGGGGGGTGGAGCACAGATACGCAGTATTTT
cdr3_aa: CASSEVRGGWSTDTQYF

clone_size: .
v_call: TRBV6-5
d_call: TRBD1
j_call: TRBJ1-4
cdr3_nt: TGTGCCAGCAGTTTACTCTGGGACAGTAATGAAAAACTGTTTTTT
cdr3_aa: CASSLLWDSNEKLFF

clone_size: many
v_call: TRBV3-1/TRBV3-2
d_call: .
j_call: TRBJ2-7
cdr3_nt: TGTGCCAGCAGCCACGGGACTTTTAAGTACTTC
cdr3_aa: CASSHGTFKYF

clone_size: many
v_call: TRBV23-1
d_call: TRBD1
j_call: TRBJ1-2
cdr3_nt: TGCGCCAGCAGTCAATCGGGACAGGGTGGCTACACCTTC
cdr3_aa: CASSQSGQGGYTF

clone_size: .
v_call: TRBV9
d_call: .
j_call: TRBJ1-1
cdr3_nt: TGTGCCAGCAGCGTATCTTGGGACACTGAAGCTTTCTTT
cdr3_aa: CASSVSWDTEAFF

clone_size: .
v_call: TRBV9
d_call: TRBD1
j_call: TRBJ2-3
cdr3_nt: TGTGCCAGCAGAAGGGACAGCCTTACAGATACGCAGTATTTT
cdr3_aa: CASRRDSLTDTQYF

clone_size: once
v_call: TRBV10-3
d_call: .
j_call: TRBJ2-7
cdr3_nt: TGTGCCATCAGTGAGTCAGCGGCAGGCGACCTCTACGAGCAGTACTTC
cdr3_aa: CAISESAAGDLYEQYF

clone_size: .
v_call: TRBV6-5
d_call: TRBD2
j_call: TRBJ2-2
cdr3_nt: TGTGCCAGCAGACCCACTAGCGGGGGAATCGGGGAGCTGTTTTTT
cdr3_aa: CASRPTSGGIGELFF

clone_size: .
v_call: TRBV2
d_call: .
j_call: TRBJ1-1
cdr3_nt: TGTGCCAGCCCTGAAGCTTTCTTT
cdr3_aa: CASPEAFF

clone_size: .
v_call: TRBV5-1
d_call: TRBD2
j_call: TRBJ2-5
cdr3_nt: TGCGCCAGCAGCCCGAGACTAGCTATTCGAGAGACCCAGTACTTC
cdr3_aa: CASSPRLAIRETQYF

clone_size: .
v_call: TRBV2
d_call: TRBD2
j_call: TRBJ2-1
cdr3_nt: TGTGCCAGCTTTTGGGTCGGGGTAGCGGGCTACAATGAGCAGTTCTTC
cdr3_aa: CASFWVGVAGYNEQFF

clone_size: .
v_call: TRBV19
d_call: .
j_call: TRBJ2-3
cdr3_nt: TGTGCCAGTAGTGCCGCTCGAGATACGCAGTATTTT
cdr3_aa: CASSAARDTQYF

clone_size: .
v_call: TRBV2
d_call: TRBD2
j_call: TRBJ2-3
cdr3_nt: TGTGCCAGCAGTGACGGGACTAGAAGCACAGATACGCAGTATTTT
cdr3_aa: CASSDGTRSTDTQYF

clone_size: .
v_call: TRBV4-1
d_call: .
j_call: TRBJ2-7
cdr3_nt: TGCGCCAGCAGCCAAGATTGGTCGAAGGGGTACGAGCAGTACTTC
cdr3_aa: CASSQDWSKGYEQYF

clone_size: .
v_call: TRBV5-5
d_call: .
j_call: TRBJ2-7
cdr3_nt: TGTGCCAGCAGCTTGGTTCGCTGGGGAGGCGAGCAGTACTTC
cdr3_aa: CASSLVRWGGEQYF

clone_size: few
v_call: TRBV12-3/TRBV12-4
d_call: TRBD2
j_call: TRBJ2-7
cdr3_nt: TGTGCCAGCAGTTTACTAGCGGGAGCCGAGCAGTACTTC
cdr3_aa: CASSLLAGAEQYF

clone_size: .
v_call: TRBV7-7
d_call: .
j_call: TRBJ2-1
cdr3_nt: TGTGCTAGCAGCCCAGGAGGCCCCTACAATGAGCAGTTCTTC
cdr3_aa: CASSPGGPYNEQFF

clone_size: .
v_call: TRBV10-3
d_call: TRBD1
j_call: TRBJ2-2
cdr3_nt: TGTGCCATCAGCGGGACAGGACCTTTGATCGGGGAGCTGTTTTTT
cdr3_aa: CAISGTGPLIGELFF

clone_size: .
v_call: TRBV7-9
d_call: .
j_call: TRBJ1-2
cdr3_nt: TGTGCCAGCAGCTTGATTAGGGGCGCCGACAACTATGGCTACACCTTC
cdr3_aa: CASSLIRGADNYGYTF

clone_size: once
v_call: TRBV28
d_call: .
j_call: TRBJ2-7
cdr3_nt: TGTGCCAGCAGTTCGGCCAATTCCTACGAGCAGTACTTC
cdr3_aa: CASSSANSYEQYF

clone_size: .
v_call: TRBV7-2
d_call: .
j_call: TRBJ2-1
cdr3_nt: TGTGCCAGCAGCTTAGGCAGCCCCAATGAGCAGTTCTTC
cdr3_aa: CASSLGSPNEQFF

clone_size: once
v_call: TRBV10-3
d_call: TRBD2
j_call: TRBJ2-3
cdr3_nt: TGTGCCATCAGTGAGTCCCCGGAGACTAGCGGGCTCACAGATACGCAGTATTTT
cdr3_aa: CAISESPETSGLTDTQYF

clone_size: .
v_call: TRBV5-8
d_call: TRBD2
j_call: TRBJ2-5
cdr3_nt: TGTGCCAGCAGCGTTCGGACTAGCGGGAGGGGGGCCCAGTACTTC
cdr3_aa: CASSVRTSGRGAQYF

clone_size: .
v_call: TRBV6-5
d_call: .
j_call: TRBJ1-3
cdr3_nt: TGTGCCAGCAGGCCGGGCTCTGGAAACACCATATATTTT
cdr3_aa: CASRPGSGNTIYF

clone_size: .
v_call: TRBV30
d_call: .
j_call: TRBJ2-6
cdr3_nt: TGTGCCTGGAGTTCAGGGGCCAACGTCCTGACTTTC
cdr3_aa: CAWSSGANVLTF

clone_size: .
v_call: TRBV14
d_call: .
j_call: TRBJ2-7
cdr3_nt: TGTGCCAGCAGCTTGGGGGAGAGTCATCGGTACGAGCAGTACTTC
cdr3_aa: CASSLGESHRYEQYF

clone_size: once
v_call: TRBV7-6
d_call: .
j_call: TRBJ1-1
cdr3_nt: TGTGCCAGCAGCTTATCTCCGGGAGATGGTGAAGCTTTCTTT
cdr3_aa: CASSLSPGDGEAFF

clone_size: .
v_call: TRBV14
d_call: TRBD1
j_call: TRBJ1-1
cdr3_nt: TGTGCCAGCAGCCTCGGACAGGGCACTGAAGCTTTCTTT
cdr3_aa: CASSLGQGTEAFF